This TCR beta chain comes out of a study of T-cell reconstitution after alpha-beta-depleted transplantation in children (dated by TCRdb to 2016 to 2018). Looking at the study overall: Using TCR repertoire profiling, the study quantitatively followed how T-cell immune reconstitution unfolded in children after TCRalphabeta/CD19-depleted allogeneic hematopoietic cell transplantation.

Receptor amplification or capture employed PCR. Sequencing took place on an Illumina HiSeq 2500. Molecular barcoding was employed in the preparation of TCR libraries, with unique molecular identifiers being used to normalize TCRbeta repertoire quantification. Starting from the raw public reads, TCRdb applied fastp trimming at Q25, assembled clones with MiXCR and retained in-frame beta chains. Rows with one shared CDR3 protein collapse into an entry with the most common genes and DNA. Within this sample are some 350,000 distinct CDR3 sequences, with 10% of them counted one time only. Together, the top ten hold 2% to 2.5% of the sample. This clonotype was counted only a few times. Which antigen it targets is not known. Qualities for individual bases were not recorded, and no much larger clone is one base off. The receptor comes from a human donor who donated a stem cell graft to a child with acute lymphoblastic leukemia. The sequenced sample was PBMCs from the stem cell graft donor, obtained from the stem cell graft.

The CDR3 reads as follows: CSALTGYNQPQHF. The nucleotide sequence reads as follows: TGCAGTGCTCTGACAGGGTACAATCAGCCCCAGCATTTT. Rearrangement joined TRBV20-1 to TRBJ1-5, with TRBD1 identical over 7 junction bases. Per the germline V gene (reference sequence), DFQATT is the CDR1 and SNEGSKA is the CDR2. The CDR3, cysteine through phenylalanine, is 13 amino acids long. Of all the DNA, just the CDR3 is kept, 39 bases in frame from base 1. Germline trimming: 5 bases from V, 3 bases from J; junction bases outside gene matches: 4.